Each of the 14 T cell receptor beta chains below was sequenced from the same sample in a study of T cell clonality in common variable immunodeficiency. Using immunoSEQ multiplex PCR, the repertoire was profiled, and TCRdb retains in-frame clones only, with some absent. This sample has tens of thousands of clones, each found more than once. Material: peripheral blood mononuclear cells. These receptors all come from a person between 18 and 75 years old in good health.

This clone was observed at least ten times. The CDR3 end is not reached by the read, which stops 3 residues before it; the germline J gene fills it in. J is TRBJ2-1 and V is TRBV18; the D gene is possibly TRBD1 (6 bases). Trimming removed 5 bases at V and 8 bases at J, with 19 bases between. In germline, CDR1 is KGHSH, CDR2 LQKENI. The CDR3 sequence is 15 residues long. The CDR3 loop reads CASSGLTDRRDEQFF. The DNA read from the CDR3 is TGTGCCAGCTCAGGCCTAACGGACAGAAGGGATGAG.

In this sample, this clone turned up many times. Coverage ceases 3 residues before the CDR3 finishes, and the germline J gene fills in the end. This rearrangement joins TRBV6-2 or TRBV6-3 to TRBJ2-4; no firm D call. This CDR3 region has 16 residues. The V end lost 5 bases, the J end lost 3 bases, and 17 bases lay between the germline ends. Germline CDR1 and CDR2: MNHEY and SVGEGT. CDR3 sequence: CASSHRQDRSKNIQYF. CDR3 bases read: TGTGCCAGCAGTCATCGACAAGACCGGAGCAAAAACATT.

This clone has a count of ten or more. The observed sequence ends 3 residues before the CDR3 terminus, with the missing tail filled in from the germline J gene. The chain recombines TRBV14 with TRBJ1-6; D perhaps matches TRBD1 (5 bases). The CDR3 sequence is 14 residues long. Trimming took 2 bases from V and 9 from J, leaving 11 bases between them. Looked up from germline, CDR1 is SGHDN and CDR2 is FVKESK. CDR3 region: CASSQRGTSSPLHF. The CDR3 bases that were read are TGTGCCAGCAGCCAAAGGGGAACGAGTTCACCC.

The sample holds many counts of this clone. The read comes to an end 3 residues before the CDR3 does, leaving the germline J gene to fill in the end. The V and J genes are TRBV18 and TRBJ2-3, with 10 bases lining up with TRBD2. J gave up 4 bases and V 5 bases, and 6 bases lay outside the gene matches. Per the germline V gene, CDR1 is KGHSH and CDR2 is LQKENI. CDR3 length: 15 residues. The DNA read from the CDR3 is TGTGCCAGCTCAAAAAGCGGGAGGGGCCCAGATACG. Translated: CASSKSGRGPDT. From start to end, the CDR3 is CASSKSGRGPDTQYF. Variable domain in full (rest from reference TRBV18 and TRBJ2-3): NAGVMQNPRHLVRRRGQEARLRCSPMKGHSHVYWYRQLPEEGLKFMVYLQKENIIDESGMPKERFSAEFPKEGPSILRIQQVVRGDSAAYFCASSKSGRGPDTQYFGPGTRLTVL.

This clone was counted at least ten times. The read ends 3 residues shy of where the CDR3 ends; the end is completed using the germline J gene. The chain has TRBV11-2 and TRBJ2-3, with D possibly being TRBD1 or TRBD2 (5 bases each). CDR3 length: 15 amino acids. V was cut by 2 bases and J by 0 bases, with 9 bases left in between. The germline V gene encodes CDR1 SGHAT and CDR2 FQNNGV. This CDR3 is CASSLRGASTDTQYF. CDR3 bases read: TGTGCCAGCAGCTTACGAGGGGCTAGCACAGATACG.

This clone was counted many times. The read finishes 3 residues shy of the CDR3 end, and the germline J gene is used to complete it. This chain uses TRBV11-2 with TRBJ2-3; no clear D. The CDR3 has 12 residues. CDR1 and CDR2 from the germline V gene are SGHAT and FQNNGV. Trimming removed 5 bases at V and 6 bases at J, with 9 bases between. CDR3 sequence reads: CASSQQWDTQYF. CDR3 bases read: TGTGCCAGCAGCCAACAGTGGGATACG.

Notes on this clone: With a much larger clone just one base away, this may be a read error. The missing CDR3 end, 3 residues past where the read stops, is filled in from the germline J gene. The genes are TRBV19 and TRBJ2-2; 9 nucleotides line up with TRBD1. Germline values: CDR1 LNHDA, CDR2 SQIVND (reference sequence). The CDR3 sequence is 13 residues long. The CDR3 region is CASSLRDRERLFF. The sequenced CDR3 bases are TGTGCCAGTAGTCTCCGGGACAGGGAGAGG.

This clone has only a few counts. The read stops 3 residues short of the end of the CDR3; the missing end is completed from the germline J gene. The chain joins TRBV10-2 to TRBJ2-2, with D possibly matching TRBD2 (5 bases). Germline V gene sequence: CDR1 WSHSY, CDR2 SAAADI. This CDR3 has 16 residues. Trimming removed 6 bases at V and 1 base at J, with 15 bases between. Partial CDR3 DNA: TGCGCCAGCAGCCCCGGTGAGCGGCTGAACACCGGGGAG. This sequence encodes CASSPGERLNTGE. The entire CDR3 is CASSPGERLNTGELFF.

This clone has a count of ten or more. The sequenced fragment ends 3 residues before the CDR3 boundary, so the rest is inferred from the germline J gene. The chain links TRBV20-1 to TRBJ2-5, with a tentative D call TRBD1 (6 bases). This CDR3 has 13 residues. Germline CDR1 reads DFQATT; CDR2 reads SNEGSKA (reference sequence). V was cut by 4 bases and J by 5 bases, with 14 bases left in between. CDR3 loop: CSAKTQGRETQYF. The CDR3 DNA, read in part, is TGCAGTGCTAAAACACAGGGACGGGAGACC.

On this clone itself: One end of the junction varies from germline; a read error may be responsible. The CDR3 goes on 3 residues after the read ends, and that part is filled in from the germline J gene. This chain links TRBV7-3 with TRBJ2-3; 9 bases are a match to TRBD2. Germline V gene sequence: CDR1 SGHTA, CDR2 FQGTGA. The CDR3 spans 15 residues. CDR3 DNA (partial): TGTGCCAGCAGCTTAGTAGCGGGGGTGACAGAGACG. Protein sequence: CASSLVAGVTET. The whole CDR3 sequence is CASSLVAGVTETQYF.

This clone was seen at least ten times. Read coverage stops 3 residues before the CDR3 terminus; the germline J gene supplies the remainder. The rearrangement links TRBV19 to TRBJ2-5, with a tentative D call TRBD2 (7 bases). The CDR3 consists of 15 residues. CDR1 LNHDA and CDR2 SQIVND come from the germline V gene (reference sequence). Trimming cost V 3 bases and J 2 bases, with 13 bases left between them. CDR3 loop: CASSMGGRGQETQYF. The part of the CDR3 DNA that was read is TGTGCCAGTAGTATGGGGGGGCGCGGGCAAGAGACC. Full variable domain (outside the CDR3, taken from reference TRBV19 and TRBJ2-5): DGGITQSPKYLFRKEGQNVTLSCEQNLNHDAMYWYRQDPGQGLRLIYYSQIVNDFQKGDIAEGYSVSREKKESFPLTVTSAQKNPTAFYLCASSMGGRGQETQYFGPGTRLLVL.

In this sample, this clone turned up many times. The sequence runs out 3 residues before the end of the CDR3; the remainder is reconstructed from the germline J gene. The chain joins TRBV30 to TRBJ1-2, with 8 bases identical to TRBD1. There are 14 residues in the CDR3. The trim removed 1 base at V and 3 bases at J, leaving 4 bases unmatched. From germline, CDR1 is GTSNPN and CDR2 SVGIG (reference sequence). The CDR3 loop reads CAWSAYRGDYGYTF. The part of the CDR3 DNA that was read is TGTGCCTGGAGTGCCTACAGGGGGGACTATGGC.

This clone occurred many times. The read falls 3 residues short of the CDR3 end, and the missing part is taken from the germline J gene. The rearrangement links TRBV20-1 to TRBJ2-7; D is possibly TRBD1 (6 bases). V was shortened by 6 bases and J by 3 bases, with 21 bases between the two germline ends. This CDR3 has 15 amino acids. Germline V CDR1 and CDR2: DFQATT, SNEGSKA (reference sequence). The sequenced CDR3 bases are TGCAGTGCGCCCACGAGCACAGGGTTCGTCTACGAG. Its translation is CSAPTSTGFVYE. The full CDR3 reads CSAPTSTGFVYEQYF.

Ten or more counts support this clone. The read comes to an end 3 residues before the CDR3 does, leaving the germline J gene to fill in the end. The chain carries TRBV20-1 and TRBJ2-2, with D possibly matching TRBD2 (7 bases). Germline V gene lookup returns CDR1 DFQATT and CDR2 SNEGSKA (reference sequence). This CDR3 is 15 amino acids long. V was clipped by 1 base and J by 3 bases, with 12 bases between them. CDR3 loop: CSARVRGGDTGELFF. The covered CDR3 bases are TGCAGTGCTAGAGTAAGGGGGGGCGACACCGGGGAG.